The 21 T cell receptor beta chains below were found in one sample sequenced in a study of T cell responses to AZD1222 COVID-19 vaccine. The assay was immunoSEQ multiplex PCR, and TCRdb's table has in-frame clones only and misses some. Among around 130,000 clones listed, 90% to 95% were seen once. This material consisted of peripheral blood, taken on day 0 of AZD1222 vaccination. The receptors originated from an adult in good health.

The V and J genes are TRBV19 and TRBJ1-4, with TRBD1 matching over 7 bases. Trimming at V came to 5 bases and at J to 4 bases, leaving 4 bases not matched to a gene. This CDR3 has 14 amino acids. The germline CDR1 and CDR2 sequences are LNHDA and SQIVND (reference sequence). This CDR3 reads CASSPGQHNEKLFF. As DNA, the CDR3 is TGTGCCAGTAGTCCGGGACAGCATAATGAAAAACTGTTTTTT.

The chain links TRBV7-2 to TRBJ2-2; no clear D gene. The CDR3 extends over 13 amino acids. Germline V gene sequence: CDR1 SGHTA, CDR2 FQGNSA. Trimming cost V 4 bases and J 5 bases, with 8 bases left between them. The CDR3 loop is CASSSRITGELFF. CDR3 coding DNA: TGTGCCAGCAGCTCCCGCATTACCGGGGAGCTGTTTTTT.

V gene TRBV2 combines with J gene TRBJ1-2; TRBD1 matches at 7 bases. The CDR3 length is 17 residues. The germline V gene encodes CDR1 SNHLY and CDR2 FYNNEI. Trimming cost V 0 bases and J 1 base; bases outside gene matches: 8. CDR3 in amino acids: CASSEAVTGQVNYGYTF. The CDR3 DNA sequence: TGTGCCAGCAGTGAAGCAGTGACAGGGCAAGTTAACTATGGCTACACCTTC.

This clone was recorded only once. Here the CDR3 DNA reads TGTGCCAGCAGCTCCCGGGACCAAGAGACCCAGTACTTC. Its protein product is CASSSRDQETQYF. The genes are TRBV7-9 and TRBJ2-5; D gene unclear. The CDR3 runs to 13 residues. Germline values: CDR1 SEHNR, CDR2 FQNEAQ (reference sequence). V was pared by 4 bases and J by 0 bases, with 6 bases between.

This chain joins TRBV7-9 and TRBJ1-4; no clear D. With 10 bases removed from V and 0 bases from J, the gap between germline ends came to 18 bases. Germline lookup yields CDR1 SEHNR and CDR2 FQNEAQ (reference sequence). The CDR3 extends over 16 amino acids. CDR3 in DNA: TGTGCCACTCGAAAAACTGGACCTGCAACTAATGAAAAACTGTTTTTT. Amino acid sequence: CATRKTGPATNEKLFF.

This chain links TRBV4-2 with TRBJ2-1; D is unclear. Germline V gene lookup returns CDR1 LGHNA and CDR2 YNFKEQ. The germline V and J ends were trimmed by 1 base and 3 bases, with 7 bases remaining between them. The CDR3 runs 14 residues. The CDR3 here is CASSQGRGYNEQFF. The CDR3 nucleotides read TGTGCCAGCAGCCAAGGTCGTGGCTACAATGAGCAGTTCTTC.

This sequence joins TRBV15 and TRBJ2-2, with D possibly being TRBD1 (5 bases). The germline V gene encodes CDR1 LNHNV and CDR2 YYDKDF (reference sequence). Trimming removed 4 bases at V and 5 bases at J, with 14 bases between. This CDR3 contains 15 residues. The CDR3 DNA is TGTGCCACCAGCAAACGACAGATCGAAACCGGGGAGCTGTTTTTT. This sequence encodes CATSKRQIETGELFF.

Written as DNA, the CDR3 is TGTGCCAGCAGCGTAGCTGACAGAGAGAATGAAAAACTGTTTTTT. It codes for CASSVADRENEKLFF. The chain employs TRBV9 and TRBJ1-4, with D possibly TRBD1 on 5 matching bases. This CDR3 has 15 residues. V was shortened by 0 bases and J by 5 bases, with 11 bases between the two germline ends. Germline V gene sequence: CDR1 SGDLS, CDR2 YYNGEE.

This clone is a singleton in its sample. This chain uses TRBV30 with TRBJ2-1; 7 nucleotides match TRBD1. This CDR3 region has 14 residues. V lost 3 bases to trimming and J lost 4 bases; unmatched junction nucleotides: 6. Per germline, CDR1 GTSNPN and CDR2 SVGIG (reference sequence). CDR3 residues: CAWRADRVYNEQFF. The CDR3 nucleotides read TGTGCCTGGAGAGCTGACAGGGTTTACAATGAGCAGTTCTTC.

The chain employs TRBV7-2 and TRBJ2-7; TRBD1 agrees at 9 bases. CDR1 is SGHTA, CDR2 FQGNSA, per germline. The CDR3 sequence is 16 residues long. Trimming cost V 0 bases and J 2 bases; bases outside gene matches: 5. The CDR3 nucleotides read TGTGCCAGCAGCTTAGCGGGGACAGGGTCAGCCTACGAGCAGTACTTC. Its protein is CASSLAGTGSAYEQYF.

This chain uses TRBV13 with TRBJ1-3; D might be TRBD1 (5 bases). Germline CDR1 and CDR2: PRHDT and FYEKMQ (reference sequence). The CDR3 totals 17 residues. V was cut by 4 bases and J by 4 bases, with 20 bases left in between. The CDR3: CASSSTPYRNEGNTIYF. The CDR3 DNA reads TGTGCCAGCAGCTCAACTCCGTACAGGAACGAGGGAAACACCATATATTTT. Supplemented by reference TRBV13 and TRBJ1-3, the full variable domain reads AAGVIQSPRHLIKEKRETATLKCYPIPRHDTVYWYQQGPGQDPQFLISFYEKMQSDKGSIPDRFSAQQFSDYHSELNMSSLELGDSALYFCASSSTPYRNEGNTIYFGEGSWLTVV.

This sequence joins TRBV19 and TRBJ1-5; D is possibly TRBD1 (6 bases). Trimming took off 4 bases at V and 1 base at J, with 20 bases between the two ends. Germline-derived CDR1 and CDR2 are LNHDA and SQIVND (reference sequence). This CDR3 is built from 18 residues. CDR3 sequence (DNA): TGTGCCAGTAGTAAGAGGGCAGGGGTTACAGAAAGCAATCAGCCCCAGCATTTT. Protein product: CASSKRAGVTESNQPQHF.

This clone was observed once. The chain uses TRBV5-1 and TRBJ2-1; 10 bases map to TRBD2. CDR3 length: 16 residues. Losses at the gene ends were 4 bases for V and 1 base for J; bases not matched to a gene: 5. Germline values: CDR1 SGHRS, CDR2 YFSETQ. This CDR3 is CASSQPSGSSYNEQFF. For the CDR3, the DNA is TGCGCCAGCAGCCAACCTAGCGGGAGTTCCTACAATGAGCAGTTCTTC.

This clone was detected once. The CDR3 DNA reads TGCGCCAGCAGTCTGGCGGGAGGCATCTACAATGAGCAGTTCTTC. Protein product: CASSLAGGIYNEQFF. The rearrangement links TRBV5-1 to TRBJ2-1, with 8 positions matching TRBD2. Germline V gives CDR1 SGHRS, CDR2 YFSETQ. This CDR3 comprises 15 residues. V shed 5 bases and J 3 bases; nucleotides not matched to a gene: 7.

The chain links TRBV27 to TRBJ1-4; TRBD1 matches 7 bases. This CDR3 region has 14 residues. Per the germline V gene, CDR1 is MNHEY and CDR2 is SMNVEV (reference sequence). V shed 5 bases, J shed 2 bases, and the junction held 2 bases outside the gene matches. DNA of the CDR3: TGTGCCAGCAGTCCCAGGGGGACTAATGAAAAACTGTTTTTT. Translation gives CASSPRGTNEKLFF. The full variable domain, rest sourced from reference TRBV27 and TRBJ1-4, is EAQVTQNPRYLITVTGKKLTVTCSQNMNHEYMSWYRQDPGLGLRQIYYSMNVEVTDKGDVPEGYKVSRKEKRNFPLILESPSPNQTSLYFCASSPRGTNEKLFFGSGTQLSVL.

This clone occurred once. Here the CDR3 reads CASSEGIRSPLHF. The CDR3 coding sequence is TGCGCCAGCAGCGAGGGTATTCGCTCACCCCTCCACTTT. The chain uses TRBV5-1 and TRBJ1-6; D unclear. Germline CDR1 reads SGHRS; CDR2 reads YFSETQ. The CDR3 is made up of 13 amino acids. The V end was cut by 4 bases, the J end by 10 bases, with 12 bases between. The full variable domain, its missing parts supplied by reference TRBV5-1 and TRBJ1-6, is KAGVTQTPRYLIKTRGQQVTLSCSPISGHRSVSWYQQTPGQGLQFLFEYFSETQRNKGNFPGRFSGRQFSNSRSEMNVSTLELGDSALYLCASSEGIRSPLHFGNGTRLTVT.

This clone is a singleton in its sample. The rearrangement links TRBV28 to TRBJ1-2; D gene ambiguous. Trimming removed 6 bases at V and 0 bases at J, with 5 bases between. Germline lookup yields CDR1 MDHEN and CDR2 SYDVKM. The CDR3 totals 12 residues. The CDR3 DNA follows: TGTGCCAGCAGAAGTACTAACTATGGCTACACCTTC. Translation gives CASRSTNYGYTF.

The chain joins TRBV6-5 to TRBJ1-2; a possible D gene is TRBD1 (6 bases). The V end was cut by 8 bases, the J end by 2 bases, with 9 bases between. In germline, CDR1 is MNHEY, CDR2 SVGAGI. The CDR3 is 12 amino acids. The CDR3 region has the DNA TGTGCCAGCCGACAGGCCAACTATGGCTACACCTTC. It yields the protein CASRQANYGYTF.

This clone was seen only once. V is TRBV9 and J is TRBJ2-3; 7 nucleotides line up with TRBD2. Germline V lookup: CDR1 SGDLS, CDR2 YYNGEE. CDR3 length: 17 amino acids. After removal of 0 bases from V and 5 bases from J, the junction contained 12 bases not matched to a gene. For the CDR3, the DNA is TGTGCCAGCAGCGTAGCCCCCGGACCGGGGGGAGTAGATACGCAGTATTTT. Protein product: CASSVAPGPGGVDTQYF.

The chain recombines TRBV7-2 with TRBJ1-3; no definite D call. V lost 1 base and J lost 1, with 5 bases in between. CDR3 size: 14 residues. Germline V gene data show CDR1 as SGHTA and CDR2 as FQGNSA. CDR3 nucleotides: TGTGCCAGCAGCTTAGGGGTGTCTGGAAACACCATATATTTT. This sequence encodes CASSLGVSGNTIYF.

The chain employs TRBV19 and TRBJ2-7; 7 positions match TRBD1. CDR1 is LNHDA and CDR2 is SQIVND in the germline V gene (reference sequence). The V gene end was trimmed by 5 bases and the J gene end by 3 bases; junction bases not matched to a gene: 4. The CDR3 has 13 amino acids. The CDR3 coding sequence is TGTGCCAGTAGTGAGGCAGGGGGCTACGAGCAGTACTTC. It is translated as CASSEAGGYEQYF.